A selection of T cell receptor beta chains follows, all from one sample in a study of shared clonotypes between healthy human individuals. TCRdb's table, derived via immunoSEQ multiplex PCR, lists solely in-frame clones and lacks some. The sample contains approximately 2,300,000 clones, 80% to 95% of which appear only once. The sequencing input was naive CD4+ T cells from PBMCs. The receptors shown here come from a man aged 18-30 years in good health. Some clones in this sample may be carry-over from other donors' samples. The CDR3 runs from the conserved cysteine through the conserved F or W. D genes are given only for firm matches. Size tells how often a clone was seen (once, few, many) or the class of an expanded clone, and some rows leave it out.

d_gene	abundance	v_gene	j_gene	CDR3nt	CDR3aa
NA	NA	TRBV2	TRBJ1-3	TGTGCCAGCAATAGTATCCTCTCTGGAAACACCATATATTTT	CASNSILSGNTIYF
TRBD1	NA	TRBV28	TRBJ1-1	TGTGCCAGCAGCCTCTCGACAGGGTCCGGGGCCACTGAAGCTTTCTTT	CASSLSTGSGATEAFF
NA	once	TRBV6-1	TRBJ1-1	TGTGCCAGCAGTGCGAAGTATACCCAGGCTGAAGCTTTCTTT	CASSAKYTQAEAFF
NA	NA	TRBV27	TRBJ2-6	TGTGCCAGCAGTATAAACCCTGGGGCCAACGTCCTGACTTTC	CASSINPGANVLTF
NA	once	TRBV5-6	TRBJ2-1	TGTGCCAGCAGCTGGGTGATGGCTTCGACCTACAATGAGCAGTTCTTC	CASSWVMASTYNEQFF
TRBD2	NA	TRBV18	TRBJ2-5	TGTGCCAGCTCACCGTCGCTACTAGCGGGAGTCCAAGAGACCCAGTACTTC	CASSPSLLAGVQETQYF
NA	NA	TRBV5-1	TRBJ2-7	TGCGCCAGCAGCTTGGGGTGGTCTATGGCGCTTGAGCAGTACTTC	CASSLGWSMALEQYF
NA	NA	TRBV6-1	TRBJ1-5	TGTGCCAGCAGTGAACGGGTTAGGGCAGGGGGCAATCAGCCCCAGCATTTT	CASSERVRAGGNQPQHF
TRBD2	NA	TRBV7-9	TRBJ2-3	TGTGCCAGCAGCCCGACTAGCGGTAGGGGCTCCCCAGATACGCAGTATTTT	CASSPTSGRGSPDTQYF
TRBD1	once	TRBV28	TRBJ2-6	TGTGCCAGCCGGACAGGGGGGGAGACTGGGGCCAACGTCCTGACTTTC	CASRTGGETGANVLTF
NA	NA	TRBV7-2	TRBJ2-5	TGTGCCAGCAGCCCATCGAGGGCCGGATTGGGCCAGTACTTC	CASSPSRAGLGQYF
NA	NA	TRBV15	TRBJ2-7	TGTGCCACCAGCAGAGATAGGGCAGGGGACTACGAGCAGTACTTC	CATSRDRAGDYEQYF
NA	once	TRBV18	TRBJ2-2	TGTGCCAGCTCACCACCGCAACTAGAGAACACCGGGGAGCTGTTTTTT	CASSPPQLENTGELFF
NA	NA	TRBV2	TRBJ2-7	TGTGCCAGCACACGGGGCGTTGCCTACGAGCAGTACTTC	CASTRGVAYEQYF
NA	NA	TRBV29-1	TRBJ1-2	TGCAGCGTTGGGAGCGGCTACACCTTC	CSVGSGYTF
TRBD1	NA	TRBV6-5	TRBJ2-7	TGTGCCAGCAGCCGACAGGGCAGCTCCTACGAGCAGTACTTC	CASSRQGSSYEQYF
NA	NA	TRBV7-2	TRBJ2-7	TGTGCCAGCAGCCAGGGCGACGAGCAGTACTTC	CASSQGDEQYF
NA	NA	TRBV7-9	TRBJ1-1	TGTGCCAGCAGCTCGGGTCTGGCAGCTTTCTTT	CASSSGLAAFF
NA	NA	TRBV9	TRBJ2-2	TGTGCCAGCAGCGTTGAGTTCGGGGAGCTGTTTTTT	CASSVEFGELFF
TRBD2	NA	TRBV7-2	TRBJ2-7	TGTGCCAGCAGCTCGAAGCGGGGACCCTACGAGCAGTACTTC	CASSSKRGPYEQYF
TRBD1	NA	TRBV6-5	TRBJ2-7	TGTGCCAGCAGTCCCCCCGGGACAGGGCCCGGCGAGCAGTACTTC	CASSPPGTGPGEQYF
TRBD1	NA	TRBV6-5	TRBJ1-2	TGTGCCAGCCAAGGACAGGGGCCGCTTGGCTACACCTTC	CASQGQGPLGYTF
NA	NA	TRBV7-2	TRBJ2-4	TGTGCCAGCAGCTCCGGACTCGGAAACATTCAGTACTTC	CASSSGLGNIQYF
TRBD2	NA	TRBV19	TRBJ2-3	TGTGCCAGTAGTATTTGGGGACTAGCGGGGGGCACAGATACGCAGTATTTT	CASSIWGLAGGTDTQYF
NA	once	TRBV19	TRBJ1-1	TGTGCCAGTAGTACCAGAGGGGGGAGGAACACTGAAGCTTTCTTT	CASSTRGGRNTEAFF
TRBD2	NA	TRBV9	TRBJ2-1	TGTGCCAGCAGCGTACGCGCGGGAGGTGACTACAATGAGCAGTTCTTC	CASSVRAGGDYNEQFF
NA	NA	TRBV1	TRBJ1-1	TGCACCAGCATGAGGGGAACTGAAGCTTTCTTT	CTSMRGTEAFF
NA	NA	TRBV30	TRBJ1-5	TGTGCCTGGAGTTGGTCGACAGGAAACAATCAGCCCCAGCATTTT	CAWSWSTGNNQPQHF
TRBD2	NA	TRBV5-1	TRBJ2-5	TGCGCCAGCAGCGAGGGACTAGCGGGAGGGCAAGGCGAGACCCAGTACTTC	CASSEGLAGGQGETQYF
NA	NA	TRBV10-3	TRBJ2-2	TGTGCCATCAGTGAGTCTCACGCGAACACCGGGGAGCTGTTTTTT	CAISESHANTGELFF
TRBD2	NA	TRBV7-9	TRBJ2-1	TGTGCCAGCAGCCGCGGGGGGACCTACAATGAGCAGTTCTTC	CASSRGGTYNEQFF
NA	NA	TRBV6-5	TRBJ1-1	TGTGCCAGCAGTGCTTCCCTCGGCACTGAAGCTTTCTTT	CASSASLGTEAFF
NA	NA	TRBV11-2	TRBJ2-5	TGTGCCAGCAGGGGGGCGGGACAAGAGACCCAGTACTTC	CASRGAGQETQYF
TRBD2	NA	TRBV9	TRBJ2-1	TGTGCCAGCAGCGTAGCCACTAGCGGGAGTTTCGGCAATGAGCAGTTCTTC	CASSVATSGSFGNEQFF
TRBD1	NA	TRBV18	TRBJ1-2	TGTGCCAGCTCACCCCAGGGACAGGACTATGGCTACACCTTC	CASSPQGQDYGYTF
NA	NA	TRBV29-1	TRBJ1-2	TGCAGCGTTGGCGAGGTTGGGGGCTACACCTTC	CSVGEVGGYTF
TRBD2	NA	TRBV7-9	TRBJ2-2	TGTGCCAGCAGCTTAGGCGGCCTAGCGGGAGCCGGGGAGCTGTTTTTT	CASSLGGLAGAGELFF
TRBD1	NA	TRBV7-9	TRBJ2-2	TGTGCCAGCAGCCCGAAGACAGGGGATAGCACCGGGGAGCTGTTTTTT	CASSPKTGDSTGELFF
TRBD2	NA	TRBV28	TRBJ2-1	TGTGCCAGCAGGACCGCGGGAGGGCCCTACAATGAGCAGTTCTTC	CASRTAGGPYNEQFF
TRBD2	NA	TRBV29-1	TRBJ2-7	TGCAGCGTCTGGGGACTAGCGGATAACTACGAGCAGTACTTC	CSVWGLADNYEQYF
TRBD2	NA	TRBV2	TRBJ2-5	TGTGCCAGCAGGAGGACTAGCGGGGGGGGAGAGACCCAGTACTTC	CASRRTSGGGETQYF
NA	NA	TRBV18	TRBJ2-4	TGTGCCAGCTCGGTAGCGGGACAGGGCCCAGGGATTCAGTACTTC	CASSVAGQGPGIQYF
NA	NA	TRBV14	TRBJ1-2	TGTGCCAGCAGCCAAGATCAGAGGGGGACTAACTATGGCTACACCTTC	CASSQDQRGTNYGYTF
NA	NA	TRBV18	TRBJ2-1	TGTGCCAGCTCACCGATAGGGGCGGACTACAATGAGCAGTTCTTC	CASSPIGADYNEQFF
NA	NA	TRBV2	TRBJ2-3	TGTGCCAGCGGCCGGACCTTTCCTTATACGCAGTATTTT	CASGRTFPYTQYF
NA	NA	TRBV6-6	TRBJ2-5	TGTGCCAGCAGGCACGGGGCCCAAGAGACCCAGTACTTC	CASRHGAQETQYF
NA	NA	TRBV5-4	TRBJ1-1	TGTGCCAGCAGCTTGGTTGGGGGATGGAACACTGAAGCTTTCTTT	CASSLVGGWNTEAFF
TRBD2	NA	TRBV28	TRBJ2-7	TGTGCCAGCAGTTGGCCCAGCGGGAGGGCAACCTACGAGCAGTACTTC	CASSWPSGRATYEQYF
NA	NA	TRBV7-9	TRBJ1-1	TGTGCCAGCAGCCTGGGGGCAGGGCCGATGAACACTGAAGCTTTCTTT	CASSLGAGPMNTEAFF